A single sample gave rise to the 17 T cell receptor beta chains below, sequenced in a study of identical twins. TCRdb passed the 5' RACE reads through MiXCR, listing each CDR3 protein once. This sample carries 410,000 or so distinct CDR3 sequences, around a sixth of them seen once, and the ten largest clones take around 10%. Specimen: naive T cells sorted from blood. All receptors come from a man aged 50 or older in good health.

This clonotype was found many times. V and J are TRBV4-2 and TRBJ2-4; D possibly corresponds to TRBD2 (5 bases). V was clipped by 0 bases and J by 0 bases, with 6 bases between them. In germline, CDR1 is LGHNA, CDR2 YNFKEQ. The CDR3 totals 15 residues. This chain's CDR3 is CASSQERAAKNIQYF. As DNA, the CDR3 is TGTGCCAGCAGCCAAGAGCGGGCAGCCAAAAACATTCAGTACTTC.

This clonotype was seen more than once but under ten times. J is TRBJ2-5 and V is TRBV5-6; D unresolved. CDR1 and CDR2 (germline): SGHDT, YYEEEE. This CDR3 is 15 amino acids long. Trimming removed 0 bases at V and 5 bases at J, with 14 bases between. The CDR3 sequence is CASSLAFRSAETQYF. Here the CDR3 DNA reads TGTGCCAGCAGCTTGGCCTTTCGCTCCGCGGAGACCCAGTACTTC.

The genes are TRBV12-3 or TRBV12-4 and TRBJ2-1; 8 bases are shared with TRBD2. CDR3 length equals 16 residues. J gave up 8 bases and V 3 bases, and 12 bases lay outside the gene matches. CDR3 residues: CASSFLAGRAFDEQFF. CDR3 DNA sequence: TGTGCCAGCAGTTTTCTGGCCGGGAGGGCTTTCGATGAGCAGTTCTTC.

The table lists this clonotype with a few counts. The J gene is TRBJ2-1, the V gene TRBV10-3; 9 nucleotides match TRBD1. Germline CDR1 reads ENHRY; CDR2 reads SYGVKD. V shed 6 bases and J 6 bases; nucleotides not matched to a gene: 6. This CDR3 is 14 amino acids long. In DNA form, the CDR3 reads TGTGCCATCAGAACAGGGGGCGCGCCCAATGAGCAGTTCTTC. Protein sequence: CAIRTGGAPNEQFF.

This clonotype was counted many times. The chain has TRBV20-1 and TRBJ2-1; D is possibly TRBD1 or TRBD2 (7 bases each). Trimming pared 4 bases from V and 6 bases from J, leaving 16 bases between. The germline V gene encodes CDR1 DFQATT and CDR2 SNEGSKA (reference sequence). CDR3 size: 14 residues. In nucleotides, the CDR3 is TGCAGTGCTAATCGACAGGGAGGGTTCAATGAGCAGTTCTTC. Translated, it gives CSANRQGGFNEQFF.

This clonotype was observed a handful of times. The chain carries TRBV7-3 and TRBJ2-1; 7 bases agree with TRBD1. Germline loops: CDR1 SGHTA, CDR2 FQGTGA. The V and J ends lost 1 base and 0 bases, in that order; junction bases with no gene match: 6. The CDR3 runs 17 residues. CDR3 in DNA: TGTGCCAGCAGCTTAAGTGGGACAGAGAGCTCCTACAATGAGCAGTTCTTC. Protein product: CASSLSGTESSYNEQFF.

This sequence joins TRBV10-2 and TRBJ2-1, with 11 bases fitting TRBD2. Per the germline V gene, CDR1 is WSHSY and CDR2 is SAAADI. With V trimmed by 4 bases and J by 3 bases, 5 bases remained unmatched. The CDR3 extends over 16 amino acids. CDR3 loop: CASSASGGQSYNEQFF. The CDR3 DNA reads as TGCGCCAGCAGTGCTAGCGGGGGGCAGAGCTACAATGAGCAGTTCTTC.

This chain links TRBV4-3 with TRBJ2-5; D tentatively reads TRBD1 or TRBD2 (5 bases each). There are 16 residues in the CDR3. Looked up from germline, CDR1 is LGHNA and CDR2 is YSLEER. Trimming removed 0 bases at V and 5 bases at J, with 16 bases between. In nucleotides, the CDR3 is TGCGCCAGCAGCCAAGATCAGTCGGGACCGGGGGAGACCCAGTACTTC. Translated: CASSQDQSGPGETQYF.

The J gene is TRBJ2-5, the V gene TRBV7-2; 9 bases agree with TRBD2. The CDR3 totals 15 residues. The junction had 4 bases not matched to a gene; V was cut back by 1 base and J by 4 bases. Germline values: CDR1 SGHTA, CDR2 FQGNSA. CDR3 coding DNA: TGTGCCAGCAGCTTAGTAGCGGGAGAGGCAGAGACCCAGTACTTC. It yields the protein CASSLVAGEAETQYF.

The DNA for the CDR3 is TGTGCCAGCAGGCTTCTAGCCAACAATGAGCAGTTCTTC. Its translation is CASRLLANNEQFF. V gene TRBV6-1 combines with J gene TRBJ2-1; D might be TRBD2 (5 bases). Looked up from germline, CDR1 is MNHNS and CDR2 is SASEGT. The length of the CDR3 is 13 residues. V shed 6 bases and J shed 5 bases, with 11 bases lying between them.

The table lists this clonotype with a few counts. This sequence joins TRBV27 and TRBJ2-1; 15 positions agree with TRBD2. The CDR3 has 16 amino acids. CDR1 is MNHEY, CDR2 SMNVEV, per germline (reference sequence). The trim removed 2 bases at V and 7 bases at J, leaving 3 bases unmatched. The DNA for the CDR3 is TGTGCCAGCAGTTTAGGGACTAGCGGGAGGCTAAATGAGCAGTTCTTC. Protein product: CASSLGTSGRLNEQFF.

V gene TRBV9 combines with J gene TRBJ2-1, with TRBD2 matching 10 bases. Germline CDR1 SGDLS, CDR2 YYNGEE. The CDR3 sequence is 15 residues long. The J segment lost 7 bases and the V segment lost 0 bases, leaving 4 bases of the junction unmatched. CDR3 loop: CASSVALAGGNEQFF. The CDR3 DNA follows: TGTGCCAGCAGCGTAGCGTTAGCGGGAGGTAATGAGCAGTTCTTC. Together with reference TRBV9 and TRBJ2-1, the CDR3 gives the full variable domain: DSGVTQTPKHLITATGQRVTLRCSPRSGDLSVYWYQQSLDQGLQFLIQYYNGEERAKGNILERFSAQQFPDLHSELNLSSLELGDSALYFCASSVALAGGNEQFFGPGTRLTVL.

This clonotype occurred many times. The chain links TRBV27 to TRBJ2-7, with no clear D. This CDR3 contains 13 residues. Looked up from germline, CDR1 is MNHEY and CDR2 is SMNVEV (reference sequence). V lost 4 bases and J 0 bases, leaving 7 bases between the germline ends. CDR3 loop: CASSSLFSYEQYF. As DNA, the CDR3 is TGTGCCAGCAGTTCGCTATTCTCCTACGAGCAGTACTTC.

The J gene is TRBJ1-3, the V gene TRBV20-1; possible D gene TRBD1, 6 bases. The CDR3 is made up of 18 amino acids. V shed 6 bases and J shed 3 bases, with 27 bases lying between them. Germline CDR1 reads DFQATT; CDR2 reads SNEGSKA (reference sequence). The CDR3 sequence: CSAKPSPGGPLVGNTIYF. DNA for the CDR3: TGCAGTGCCAAACCCTCCCCTGGGGGGCCTCTGGTTGGAAACACCATATATTTT.

J is TRBJ2-1 and V is TRBV3-1; TRBD2 might be the D (7 bases). The germline V and J ends were trimmed by 3 bases and 5 bases, with 23 bases remaining between them. The CDR3 loop spans 18 amino acids. Germline V gene data show CDR1 as LGHDT and CDR2 as YNNKEL (reference sequence). The CDR3: CASSQALGGGGSNNEQFF. The DNA of the CDR3 is TGTGCCAGCAGCCAGGCCTTAGGAGGGGGGGGATCCAACAATGAGCAGTTCTTC.

This clonotype has only a few counts. This rearrangement joins TRBV3-1 to TRBJ1-1; D remains unclear. The CDR3 covers 13 residues. Trimming removed 0 bases at V and 5 bases at J, with 7 bases between. In germline, CDR1 is LGHDT, CDR2 YNNKEL (reference sequence). The CDR3 region has the DNA TGTGCCAGCAGCCAAGAGGGCCGGACTGAAGCTTTCTTT. Protein sequence: CASSQEGRTEAFF.

The table lists this clonotype with many counts. J is TRBJ1-2 and V is TRBV27; 9 nucleotides match TRBD1. The CDR3 is 17 amino acids. Germline loops: CDR1 MNHEY, CDR2 SMNVEV (reference sequence). V trimming: 2 bases; J trimming: 3 bases; junction bases outside the gene matches: 10. In DNA form, the CDR3 reads TGTGCCAGCAGTTTAACTTTTACAGGGGGCGGTGACTATGGCTACACCTTC. Translated, it gives CASSLTFTGGGDYGYTF.